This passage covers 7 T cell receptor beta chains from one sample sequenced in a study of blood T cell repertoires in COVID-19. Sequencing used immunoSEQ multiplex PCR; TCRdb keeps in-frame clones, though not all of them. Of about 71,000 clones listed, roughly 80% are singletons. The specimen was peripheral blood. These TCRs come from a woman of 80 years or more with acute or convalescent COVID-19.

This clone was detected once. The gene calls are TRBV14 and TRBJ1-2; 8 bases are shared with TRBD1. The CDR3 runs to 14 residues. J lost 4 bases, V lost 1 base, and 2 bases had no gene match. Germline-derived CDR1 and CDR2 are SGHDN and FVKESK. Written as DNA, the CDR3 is TGTGCCAGCAGCCAAGTGACAGGGGCCTATGGCTACACCTTC. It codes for CASSQVTGAYGYTF.

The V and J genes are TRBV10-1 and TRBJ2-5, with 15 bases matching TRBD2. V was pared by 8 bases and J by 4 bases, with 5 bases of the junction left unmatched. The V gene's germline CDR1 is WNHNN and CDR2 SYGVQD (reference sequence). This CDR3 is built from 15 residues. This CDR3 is CASPGLAGGSETQYF. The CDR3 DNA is TGCGCCAGCCCGGGACTAGCGGGAGGCTCAGAGACCCAGTACTTC.

The chain's CDR3 is CASSLFSEGEQFF. The CDR3 nucleotides read TGTGCCAGCAGCTTATTCAGCGAGGGTGAGCAGTTCTTC. V and J are TRBV7-2 and TRBJ2-1; D is perhaps TRBD2 (5 bases). Germline values: CDR1 SGHTA, CDR2 FQGNSA. CDR3 length: 13 amino acids. V was shortened by 2 bases and J by 9 bases, with 11 bases between the two germline ends.

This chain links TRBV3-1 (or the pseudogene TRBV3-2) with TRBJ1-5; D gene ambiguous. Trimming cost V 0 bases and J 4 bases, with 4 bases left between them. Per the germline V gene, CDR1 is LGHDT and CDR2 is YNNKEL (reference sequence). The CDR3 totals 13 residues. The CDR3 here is CASSQERNQPQHF. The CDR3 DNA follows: TGTGCCAGCAGCCAAGAGAGGAATCAGCCCCAGCATTTT.

CDR3 DNA: TGTGCCAGCAGTCTAGGGAGTGGGTCAATGGATGAGCAGTTCTTC. The encoded protein is CASSLGSGSMDEQFF. The chain combines TRBV7-7 with TRBJ2-1, with D possibly being TRBD2 (5 bases). This CDR3 contains 15 residues. V shed 6 bases and J shed 8 bases, with 20 bases lying between them. Germline-derived CDR1 and CDR2 are SSHAT and FNYEAQ (reference sequence).

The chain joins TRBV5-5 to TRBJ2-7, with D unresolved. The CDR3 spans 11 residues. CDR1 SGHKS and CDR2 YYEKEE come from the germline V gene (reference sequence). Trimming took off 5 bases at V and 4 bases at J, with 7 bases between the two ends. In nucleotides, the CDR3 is TGTGCCAGCAGTTCTGTATACGAGCAGTACTTC. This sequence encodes CASSSVYEQYF.

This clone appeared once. CDR3 sequence: CASSLVRVAGSYNEQFF. The CDR3 DNA reads as TGTGCCAGCAGCTTGGTTAGGGTGGCGGGCTCCTACAATGAGCAGTTCTTC. V and J are TRBV7-9 and TRBJ2-1; possibly TRBD2 for D (5 bases). Germline CDR1 SEHNR, CDR2 FQNEAQ (reference sequence). The CDR3 contains 17 residues. Trimming removed 3 bases at V and 0 bases at J, with 15 bases between.